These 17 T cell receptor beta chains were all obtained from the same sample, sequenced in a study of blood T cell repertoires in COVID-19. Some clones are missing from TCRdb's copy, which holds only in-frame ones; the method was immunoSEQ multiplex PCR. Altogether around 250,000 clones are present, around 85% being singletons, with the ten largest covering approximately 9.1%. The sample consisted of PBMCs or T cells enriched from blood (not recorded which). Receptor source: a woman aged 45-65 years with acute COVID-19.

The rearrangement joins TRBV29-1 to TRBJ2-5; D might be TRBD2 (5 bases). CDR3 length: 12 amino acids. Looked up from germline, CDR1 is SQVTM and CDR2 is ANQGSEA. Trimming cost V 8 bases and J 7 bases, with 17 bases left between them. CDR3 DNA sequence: TGCAGCTACCTGAGGGTGTTGGGGACCCAGTACTTC. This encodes CSYLRVLGTQYF. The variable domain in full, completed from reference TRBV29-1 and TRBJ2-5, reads SAVISQKPSRDICQRGTSLTIQCQVDSQVTMMFWYRQQPGQSLTLIATANQGSEATYESGFVIDKFPISRPNLTFSTLTVSNMSPEDSSIYLCSYLRVLGTQYFGPGTRLLVL.

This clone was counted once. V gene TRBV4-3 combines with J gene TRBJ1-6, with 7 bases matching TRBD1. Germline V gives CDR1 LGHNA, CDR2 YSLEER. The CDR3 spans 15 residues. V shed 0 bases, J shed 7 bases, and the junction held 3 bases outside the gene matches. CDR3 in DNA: TGCGCCAGCAGCCAAGAGGCAGGGGGGAATTCACCCCTCCACTTT. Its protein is CASSQEAGGNSPLHF.

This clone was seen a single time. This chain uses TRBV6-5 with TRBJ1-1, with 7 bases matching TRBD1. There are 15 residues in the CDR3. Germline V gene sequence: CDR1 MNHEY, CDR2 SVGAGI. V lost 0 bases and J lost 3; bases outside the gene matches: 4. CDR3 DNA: TGTGCCAGCAGTTACTCGGGACAGCTCCACACTGAAGCTTTCTTT. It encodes CASSYSGQLHTEAFF.

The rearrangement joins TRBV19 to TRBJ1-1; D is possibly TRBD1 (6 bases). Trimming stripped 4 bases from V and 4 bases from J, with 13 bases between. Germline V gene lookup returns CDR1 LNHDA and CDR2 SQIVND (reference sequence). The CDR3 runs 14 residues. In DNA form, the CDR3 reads TGTGCCAGTAGTACCCAGGGGATTGGCACTGAAGCTTTCTTT. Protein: CASSTQGIGTEAFF. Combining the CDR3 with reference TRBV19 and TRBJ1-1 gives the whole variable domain DGGITQSPKYLFRKEGQNVTLSCEQNLNHDAMYWYRQDPGQGLRLIYYSQIVNDFQKGDIAEGYSVSREKKESFPLTVTSAQKNPTAFYLCASSTQGIGTEAFFGQGTRLTVV.

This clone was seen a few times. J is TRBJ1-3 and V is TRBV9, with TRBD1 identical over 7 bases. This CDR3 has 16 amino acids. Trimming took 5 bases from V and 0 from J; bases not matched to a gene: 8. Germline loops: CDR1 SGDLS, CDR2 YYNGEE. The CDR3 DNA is TGTGCCAGCAGGACAGGGCCCGGGCGCTCTGGAAACACCATATATTTT. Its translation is CASRTGPGRSGNTIYF. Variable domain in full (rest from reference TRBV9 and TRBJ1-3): DSGVTQTPKHLITATGQRVTLRCSPRSGDLSVYWYQQSLDQGLQFLIQYYNGEERAKGNILERFSAQQFPDLHSELNLSSLELGDSALYFCASRTGPGRSGNTIYFGEGSWLTVV.

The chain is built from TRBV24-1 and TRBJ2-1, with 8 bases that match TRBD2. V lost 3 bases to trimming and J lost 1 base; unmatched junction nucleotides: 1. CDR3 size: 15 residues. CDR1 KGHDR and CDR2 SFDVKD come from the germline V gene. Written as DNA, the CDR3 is TGTGCCACCAGTGATGGCGGGGGGTCCTACAATGAGCAGTTCTTC. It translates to CATSDGGGSYNEQFF.

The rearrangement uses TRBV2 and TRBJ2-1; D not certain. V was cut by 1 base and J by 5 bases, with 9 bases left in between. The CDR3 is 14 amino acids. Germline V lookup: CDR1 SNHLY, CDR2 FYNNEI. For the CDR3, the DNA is TGTGCCAGCAGTGAAGAGAGGCTAAACAATGAGCAGTTCTTC. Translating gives CASSEERLNNEQFF.

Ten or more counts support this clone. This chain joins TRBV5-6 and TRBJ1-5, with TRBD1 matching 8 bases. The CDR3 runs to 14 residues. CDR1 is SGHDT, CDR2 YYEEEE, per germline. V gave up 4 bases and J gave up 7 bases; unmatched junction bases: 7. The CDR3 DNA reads TGTGCCAGCAGCCGGGACAGGTTGGGGCAGCCCCAGCATTTT. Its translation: CASSRDRLGQPQHF.

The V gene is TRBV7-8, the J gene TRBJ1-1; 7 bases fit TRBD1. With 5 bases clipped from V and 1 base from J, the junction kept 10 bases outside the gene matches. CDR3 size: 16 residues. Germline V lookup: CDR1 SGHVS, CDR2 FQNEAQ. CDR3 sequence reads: CASSPLRQGPNTEAFF. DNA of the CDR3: TGTGCCAGCAGCCCCCTCAGACAGGGACCGAACACTGAAGCTTTCTTT.

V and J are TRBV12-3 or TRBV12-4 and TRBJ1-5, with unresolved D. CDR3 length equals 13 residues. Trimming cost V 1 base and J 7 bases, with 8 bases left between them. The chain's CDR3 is CASSLVRYQPQHF. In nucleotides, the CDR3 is TGTGCCAGCAGTTTAGTTCGGTACCAGCCCCAGCATTTT.

CDR3 region: CASTQTGGAGGYTF. The CDR3 nucleotides are TGTGCCAGTACCCAGACAGGGGGCGCGGGAGGCTACACCTTC. The rearrangement uses TRBV19 and TRBJ1-2; TRBD1 agrees at 10 bases. The CDR3 consists of 14 residues. The trim removed 7 bases at V and 8 bases at J, leaving 10 bases unmatched. CDR1 LNHDA and CDR2 SQIVND come from the germline V gene (reference sequence).

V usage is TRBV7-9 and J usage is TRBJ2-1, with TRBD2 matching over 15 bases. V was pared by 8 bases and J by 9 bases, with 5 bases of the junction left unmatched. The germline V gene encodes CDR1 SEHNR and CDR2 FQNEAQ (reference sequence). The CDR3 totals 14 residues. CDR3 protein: CASRTSGGEAEQFF. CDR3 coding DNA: TGTGCCAGCCGGACTAGCGGGGGGGAGGCTGAGCAGTTCTTC.

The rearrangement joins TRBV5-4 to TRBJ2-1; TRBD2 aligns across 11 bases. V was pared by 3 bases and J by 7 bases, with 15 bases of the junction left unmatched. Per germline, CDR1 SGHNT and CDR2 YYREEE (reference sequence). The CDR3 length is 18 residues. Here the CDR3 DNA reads TGTGCCAGCAGCTGGAAAGTATTGGGACTAGCGGTAAGGAATGAGCAGTTCTTC. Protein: CASSWKVLGLAVRNEQFF.

The CDR3, as DNA: TGTGCCACCAGCGAGATTCAGGACAGAGATAATGAAAAACTGTTTTTT. This sequence encodes CATSEIQDRDNEKLFF. The V call is TRBV15, the J call TRBJ1-4; tentatively, D is TRBD1 (6 bases). The V gene lost 5 bases and the J gene lost 4 bases, with 17 bases spanning the gap. Germline CDR1 LNHNV, CDR2 YYDKDF (reference sequence). The CDR3 loop spans 16 amino acids. The full variable domain, its missing parts supplied by reference TRBV15 and TRBJ1-4, is DAMVIQNPRYQVTQFGKPVTLSCSQTLNHNVMYWYQQKSSQAPKLLFHYYDKDFNNEADTPDNFQSRRPNTSFCFLDIRSPGLGDTAMYLCATSEIQDRDNEKLFFGSGTQLSVL.

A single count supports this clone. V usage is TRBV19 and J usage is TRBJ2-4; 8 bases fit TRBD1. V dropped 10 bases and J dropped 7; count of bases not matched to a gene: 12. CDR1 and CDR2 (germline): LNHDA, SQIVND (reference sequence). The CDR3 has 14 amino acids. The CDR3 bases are TGTGCCACCAAAGGACAGGGAGGCGTTAACATTCAGTACTTC. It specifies CATKGQGGVNIQYF.

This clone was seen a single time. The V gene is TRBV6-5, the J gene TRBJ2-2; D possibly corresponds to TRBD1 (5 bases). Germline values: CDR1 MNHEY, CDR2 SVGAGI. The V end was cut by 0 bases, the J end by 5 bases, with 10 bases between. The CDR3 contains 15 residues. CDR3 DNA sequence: TGTGCCAGCAGTTACTCATCCGCAGGGACCGGGGAGCTGTTTTTT. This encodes CASSYSSAGTGELFF.

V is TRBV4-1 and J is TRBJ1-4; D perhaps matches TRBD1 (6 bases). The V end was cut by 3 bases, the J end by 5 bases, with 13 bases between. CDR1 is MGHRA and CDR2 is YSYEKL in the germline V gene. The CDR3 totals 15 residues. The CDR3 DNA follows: TGCGCCAGCAGCCACCGACGGACAGAGAATGAAAAACTGTTTTTT. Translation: CASSHRRTENEKLFF.